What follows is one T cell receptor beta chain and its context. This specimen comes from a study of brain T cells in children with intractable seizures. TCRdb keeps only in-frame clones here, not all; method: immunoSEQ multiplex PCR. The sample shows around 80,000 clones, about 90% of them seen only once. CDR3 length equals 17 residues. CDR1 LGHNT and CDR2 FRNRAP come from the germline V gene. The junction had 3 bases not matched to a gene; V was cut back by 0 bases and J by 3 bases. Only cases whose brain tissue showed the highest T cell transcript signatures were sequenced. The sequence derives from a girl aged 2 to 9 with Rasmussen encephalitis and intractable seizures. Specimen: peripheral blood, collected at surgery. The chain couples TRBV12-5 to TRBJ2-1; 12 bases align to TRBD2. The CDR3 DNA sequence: TGTGCTAGTGGTTTGGTACTAGCGGGAGGCCGCTACAATGAGCAGTTCTTC. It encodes CASGLVLAGGRYNEQFF.